This entry lists 27 T cell receptor beta chains sequenced from one sample in a study of CD8 T cells in Susac syndrome. The authors reverse transcribed roughly 0.45 to 1 ug RNA with random hexamers. From the immunoSEQ multiplex PCR reads, TCRdb called clonotypes with MiXCR, one entry per CDR3 protein. Of some 200,000 distinct CDR3 sequences in the sample, about 95% were seen once. The sample comprised CD4+ T cells from PBMCs. The source is a human donor in good health.

This chain links TRBV20-1 with TRBJ2-3; TRBD2 aligns across 9 bases. V was clipped by 4 bases and J by 3 bases; unmatched bases: 11. The germline CDR1 and CDR2 sequences are DFQATT and SNEGSKA (reference sequence). The CDR3 totals 16 residues. The CDR3, as DNA: TGCAGTGCTACGGCGGGAGGGCTATCATGGACAGATACGCAGTATTTT. Amino acids: CSATAGGLSWTDTQYF.

This sequence joins TRBV5-1 and TRBJ1-4; D gene ambiguous. Germline loops: CDR1 SGHRS, CDR2 YFSETQ. V was trimmed by 2 bases and J by 3 bases, leaving 8 bases between them. This CDR3 spans 14 amino acids. CDR3 DNA sequence: TGCGCCAGCAGCTTAGGGAGTTCTAATGAAAAACTGTTTTTT. It specifies CASSLGSSNEKLFF.

The J gene is TRBJ2-5, the V gene TRBV14, with a tentative D call TRBD2 (5 bases). This CDR3 is built from 15 residues. The ends were cut back, 0 bases at V and 6 bases at J, with 14 bases in the middle. Germline loops: CDR1 SGHDN, CDR2 FVKESK. The CDR3 region has the DNA TGTGCCAGCAGCCAAGATCCACGGGGTTTAAAGACCCAGTACTTC. It is translated as CASSQDPRGLKTQYF.

J is TRBJ2-3 and V is TRBV7-9; possible D gene TRBD2, 6 bases. CDR3 size: 17 residues. The V end was cut by 3 bases, the J end by 0 bases, with 16 bases between. The germline gives CDR1 SEHNR, CDR2 FQNEAQ (reference sequence). CDR3 protein: CASSLRTLAGSTDTQYF. In DNA, the CDR3 is TGTGCCAGCAGCTTGCGGACACTAGCAGGGAGCACAGATACGCAGTATTTT.

The CDR3: CSGRIRETQYF. The CDR3 bases are TGCAGTGGGAGGATTCGGGAGACCCAGTACTTC. The J gene is TRBJ2-5, the V gene TRBV20-1, with a possible D match to TRBD2 (5 bases). The CDR3 is 11 amino acids. Per the germline V gene, CDR1 is DFQATT and CDR2 is SNEGSKA (reference sequence). Trimming took off 7 bases at V and 5 bases at J, with 11 bases between the two ends.

The chain is built from TRBV6-2 or TRBV6-3 and TRBJ2-2; D is undetermined. The CDR3 has 13 amino acids. The V and J ends lost 10 bases and 3 bases respectively, with 12 bases between them. Germline values: CDR1 MNHEY, CDR2 SVGEGT. CDR3 residues: CATTATDTGELFF. CDR3 DNA: TGTGCCACCACCGCTACGGACACCGGGGAGCTGTTTTTT.

V usage is TRBV12-3 or TRBV12-4 and J usage is TRBJ2-6; D call uncertain. The CDR3 is 17 residues long. Trimming left V 5 bases short and J 2 bases short, with 16 bases between. CDR3 DNA sequence: TGTGCCAGCAGTCCTGGAGCTGCGGACGCTGGGGCCAACGTCCTGACTTTC. Its protein product is CASSPGAADAGANVLTF.

This chain joins TRBV27 and TRBJ1-2; D remains ambiguous. Deletions cut 5 bases from V and 4 bases from J, with 17 bases between. The CDR3 contains 15 residues. The germline V gene has CDR1 MNHEY and CDR2 SMNVEV (reference sequence). In DNA form, the CDR3 reads TGTGCCAGCAGTCCACTCGAAAGGGCCCTCTATGGCTACACCTTC. This translates into CASSPLERALYGYTF.

V and J are TRBV6-5 and TRBJ2-7; 7 nucleotides match TRBD2. The germline V gene encodes CDR1 MNHEY and CDR2 SVGAGI. The length of the CDR3 is 15 residues. Trimming took 2 bases from V and 4 from J; bases not matched to a gene: 8. This CDR3 is CASSYRAGVGYEQYF. The CDR3 region has the DNA TGTGCCAGCAGTTACCGCGCGGGAGTGGGATACGAGCAGTACTTC.

The chain joins TRBV15 to TRBJ2-2; D gene unclear. Germline lookup yields CDR1 LNHNV and CDR2 YYDKDF (reference sequence). The V end lost 0 bases, the J end lost 0 bases, and 5 bases lay between the germline ends. The CDR3 length is 15 residues. The CDR3 sequence is CATSREYANTGELFF. In DNA, the CDR3 is TGTGCCACCAGCAGAGAATATGCGAACACCGGGGAGCTGTTTTTT.

The chain couples TRBV7-9 to TRBJ2-3; D is undetermined. The CDR3 contains 13 residues. In germline, CDR1 is SEHNR, CDR2 FQNEAQ (reference sequence). V was trimmed by 5 bases and J by 2 bases, leaving 8 bases between them. The CDR3 protein is CASSVPYTDTQYF. In nucleotides, the CDR3 is TGTGCCAGCAGCGTACCTTACACAGATACGCAGTATTTT. The complete variable domain, with remaining parts taken from reference TRBV7-9 and TRBJ2-3, reads DTGVSQNPRHKITKRGQNVTFRCDPISEHNRLYWYRQTLGQGPEFLTYFQNEAQLEKSRLLSDRFSAERPKGSFSTLEIQRTEQGDSAMYLCASSVPYTDTQYFGPGTRLTVL.

The V gene is TRBV15, the J gene TRBJ1-2, with D perhaps matching TRBD1 (5 bases). The CDR3 extends over 14 amino acids. The ends were cut back, 1 base at V and 2 bases at J, with 8 bases in the middle. Per the germline V gene, CDR1 is LNHNV and CDR2 is YYDKDF (reference sequence). The CDR3 here is CATSRGGGNYGYTF. Here the CDR3 DNA reads TGTGCCACCAGCAGAGGGGGGGGAAACTATGGCTACACCTTC.

V usage is TRBV20-1 and J usage is TRBJ2-1, with 10 positions matching TRBD2. Germline V CDR1 and CDR2: DFQATT, SNEGSKA (reference sequence). CDR3 length: 14 residues. Trimming took 5 bases from V and 6 from J; bases not matched to a gene: 7. The CDR3 DNA sequence: TGCAGTGCTCATCAGGCTAGCGGGAGCAATGAGCAGTTCTTC. Translated: CSAHQASGSNEQFF.

The chain carries TRBV15 and TRBJ2-3, with D perhaps TRBD1 or TRBD2 (5 bases each). V lost 5 bases, J lost 2 bases, and 14 bases lay in between. Germline lookup yields CDR1 LNHNV and CDR2 YYDKDF (reference sequence). CDR3 length: 15 residues. The CDR3 DNA sequence: TGTGCCACCAGCCCCTATGGGGGTAACACAGATACGCAGTATTTT. This codes for CATSPYGGNTDTQYF.

The CDR3 is CSARASGYNEQFF. CDR3 DNA: TGCAGTGCTAGGGCTAGCGGGTACAATGAGCAGTTCTTC. The chain is built from TRBV20-1 and TRBJ2-1, with 8 bases aligning to TRBD2. V gave up 3 bases and J gave up 4 bases; unmatched junction bases: 2. This CDR3 spans 13 amino acids. Germline CDR1 DFQATT, CDR2 SNEGSKA (reference sequence).

V gene TRBV28 combines with J gene TRBJ2-3, with D unresolved. V lost 5 bases and J lost 2, with 17 bases in between. Germline CDR1 is MDHEN and CDR2 is SYDVKM. The CDR3 is made up of 16 amino acids. The CDR3 sequence: CASSLDREPVTDTQYF. CDR3 DNA: TGTGCCAGCAGTCTAGACCGCGAACCCGTCACAGATACGCAGTATTTT. The variable domain in full, with the rest retrieved from reference TRBV28 and TRBJ2-3, is DVKVTQSSRYLVKRTGEKVFLECVQDMDHENMFWYRQDPGLGLRLIYFSYDVKMKEKGDIPEGYSVSREKKERFSLILESASTNQTSMYLCASSLDREPVTDTQYFGPGTRLTVL.

This clonotype was picked up one time. The chain employs TRBV28 and TRBJ2-5; perhaps TRBD2 as D (7 bases). The CDR3 is made up of 16 amino acids. The germline V and J ends were trimmed by 7 bases and 6 bases, with 24 bases remaining between them. CDR1 is MDHEN and CDR2 is SYDVKM in the germline V gene. This CDR3 reads CASTLPAGGRWQTQYF. As DNA, the CDR3 is TGTGCCAGCACCCTCCCTGCCGGGGGGCGGTGGCAGACCCAGTACTTC.

The chain has TRBV4-1 and TRBJ1-1; TRBD1 matches at 12 bases. Germline CDR1 and CDR2: MGHRA and YSYEKL. Losses at the gene ends were 3 bases for V and 5 bases for J; bases not matched to a gene: 4. CDR3 length: 15 amino acids. The chain's CDR3 is CASSQGQGAWTEAFF. CDR3 sequence (DNA): TGCGCCAGCAGCCAGGGACAGGGGGCCTGGACTGAAGCTTTCTTT.

The V gene is TRBV20-1, the J gene TRBJ2-7; the D is unclear. Germline-derived CDR1 and CDR2 are DFQATT and SNEGSKA (reference sequence). Deletions cut 6 bases from V and 0 bases from J, with 6 bases between. This CDR3 has 11 residues. Here the CDR3 reads CSAPTSYEQYF. As DNA, the CDR3 is TGCAGTGCCCCTACCTCCTACGAGCAGTACTTC.

As regards this clonotype: The junction does not match germline at one end; this may be a read error. The gene calls are TRBV6-1 and TRBJ1-5, with D maybe TRBD1 (5 bases). CDR1 MNHNS and CDR2 SASEGT come from the germline V gene. The CDR3 has 14 residues. CDR3 nucleotides: TGTGCCAGCAGGGTCGACAGAGGGAATCGGCCCCAGCATTTT. Protein product: CASRVDRGNRPQHF.

This chain uses TRBV11-2 with TRBJ2-1; TRBD2 might be the D (5 bases). The CDR3 loop spans 13 amino acids. Germline V gives CDR1 SGHAT, CDR2 FQNNGV. The V gene lost 2 bases and the J gene lost 9 bases, with 11 bases spanning the gap. CDR3 in DNA: TGTGCCAGCAGCTTATGGTTGGGAGCTGAGCAGTTCTTC. Its protein product is CASSLWLGAEQFF.

The chain joins TRBV20-1 to TRBJ2-1; D not certain. Trimming pared 7 bases from V and 1 base from J, leaving 5 bases between. The CDR3 sequence is 11 residues long. Germline CDR1 DFQATT, CDR2 SNEGSKA (reference sequence). The CDR3 loop is CSVASYNEQFF. For the CDR3, the DNA is TGCAGTGTGGCATCCTACAATGAGCAGTTCTTC.

This clonotype has just one count. The CDR3 here is CASSPPSLANRDEQFF. The CDR3 DNA sequence: TGTGCCAGCAGCCCCCCGTCACTAGCGAATAGGGATGAGCAGTTCTTC. The rearrangement links TRBV4-2 to TRBJ2-1, with 7 bases that match TRBD2. Trimming removed 4 bases from V and 8 bases from J; junction bases left unmatched: 14. This CDR3 is built from 16 residues. CDR1 and CDR2 (germline): LGHNA, YNFKEQ.

CDR3 in DNA: TGTGCCACCAGCAGAGTCCAAGGATGGACAGATACGCAGTATTTT. It is translated as CATSRVQGWTDTQYF. The chain joins TRBV15 to TRBJ2-3, with D uncertain. Trimming took off 1 base at V and 3 bases at J, with 11 bases between the two ends. The germline V gene encodes CDR1 LNHNV and CDR2 YYDKDF (reference sequence). The CDR3 has 15 amino acids.

This rearrangement joins TRBV4-3 to TRBJ2-7; D is possibly TRBD1 or TRBD2 (5 bases each). V gave up 0 bases and J gave up 1 base, with 10 bases separating them. The CDR3 covers 15 residues. CDR1 and CDR2 from the germline V gene are LGHNA and YSLEER. CDR3 amino acids: CASSQDDGASYEQYF. CDR3 DNA sequence: TGCGCCAGCAGCCAAGATGACGGGGCATCCTACGAGCAGTACTTC.

CDR3 bases: TGTGCCAGCAGCTTTACAGGTGGATACAATGAGCAGTTCTTC. It is translated as CASSFTGGYNEQFF. The rearrangement joins TRBV14 to TRBJ2-1; perhaps TRBD1 as D (5 bases). Trimming removed 5 bases at V and 4 bases at J, with 12 bases between. The CDR3 extends over 14 amino acids. Germline loops: CDR1 SGHDN, CDR2 FVKESK. Filled out from reference TRBV14 and TRBJ2-1, the complete variable domain reads EAGVTQFPSHSVIEKGQTVTLRCDPISGHDNLYWYRRVMGKEIKFLLHFVKESKQDESGMPNNRFLAERTGGTYSTLKVQPAELEDSGVYFCASSFTGGYNEQFFGPGTRLTVL.

The chain recombines TRBV27 with TRBJ1-1; D may be TRBD1 (5 bases). CDR3 length: 15 amino acids. V was shortened by 3 bases and J by 5 bases, with 16 bases between the two germline ends. Per the germline V gene, CDR1 is MNHEY and CDR2 is SMNVEV (reference sequence). DNA for the CDR3: TGTGCCAGCAGTTTCCGGCCAGGGTGGAGGACTGAAGCTTTCTTT. Translating it yields CASSFRPGWRTEAFF.